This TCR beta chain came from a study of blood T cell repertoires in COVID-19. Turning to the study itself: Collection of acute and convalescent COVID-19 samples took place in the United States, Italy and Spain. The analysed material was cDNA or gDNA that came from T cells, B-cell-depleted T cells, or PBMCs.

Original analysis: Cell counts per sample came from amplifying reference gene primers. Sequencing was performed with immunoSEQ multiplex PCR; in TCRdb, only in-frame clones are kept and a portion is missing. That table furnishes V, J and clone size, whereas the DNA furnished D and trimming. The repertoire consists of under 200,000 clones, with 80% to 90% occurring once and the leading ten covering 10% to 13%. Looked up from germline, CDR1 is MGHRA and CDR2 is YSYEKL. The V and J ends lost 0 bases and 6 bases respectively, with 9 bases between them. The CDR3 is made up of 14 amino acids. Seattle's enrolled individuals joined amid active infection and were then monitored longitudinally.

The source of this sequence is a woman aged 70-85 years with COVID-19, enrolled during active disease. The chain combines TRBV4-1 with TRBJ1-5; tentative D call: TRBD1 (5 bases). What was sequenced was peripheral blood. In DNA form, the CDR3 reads TGCGCCAGCAGCCAAGAGATAGGGGTTCAGCCCCAGCATTTT. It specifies CASSQEIGVQPQHF.